A single T cell receptor (beta chain) is shown here with its context. Its target is not known. With the 5' RACE reads reprocessed, TCRdb shows one record per CDR3 protein and no DNA. Its clone listing holds about 400,000 distinct CDR3 sequences. The data were taken from a study of T cells expressing NK-cell markers. Overall study context: The authors sequenced eight donors, of whom seven were HCMV-seropositive and one was seronegative. Findings and caveats of the study: For a handful of donors, these clonotypes were likewise the leading ones in the CD3+CD56-NKG2C+ fraction.

This TCR was sampled from a woman aged 50 to 60 in good health. The sequenced sample was blood T cells: a sorted CD56 or NKG2C T cell subset, CD4+ or CD8+ T cells, or bulk PBMC T cells (not recorded which).

CDR3 in amino acids: CAILIPGSSTDTQYF. The chain links TRBV10-3 to TRBJ2-3; TCRdb gives TRBD1 as the D gene, but with no DNA this cannot be confirmed. The CDR3 totals 15 residues. Germline-derived CDR1 and CDR2 are ENHRY and SYGVKD.